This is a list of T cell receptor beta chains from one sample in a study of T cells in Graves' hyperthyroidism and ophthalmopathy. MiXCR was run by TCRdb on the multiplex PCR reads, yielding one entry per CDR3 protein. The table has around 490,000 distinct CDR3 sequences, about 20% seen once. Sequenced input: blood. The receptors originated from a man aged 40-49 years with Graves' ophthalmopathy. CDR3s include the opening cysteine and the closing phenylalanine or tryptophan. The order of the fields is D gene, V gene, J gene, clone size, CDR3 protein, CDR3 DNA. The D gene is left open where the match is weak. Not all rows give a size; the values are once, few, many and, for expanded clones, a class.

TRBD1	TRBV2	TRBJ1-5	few	CASSGSGTVSNQPQHF	TGTGCCAGCAGTGGATCCGGGACAGTTAGCAATCAGCCCCAGCATTTT
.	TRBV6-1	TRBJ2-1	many	CASNRGGSSYNEQFF	TGTGCCAGCAATAGGGGGGGGAGCTCCTACAATGAGCAGTTCTTC
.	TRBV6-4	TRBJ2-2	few	CASTVEEWTGELFF	TGTGCCAGCACCGTGGAGGAGTGGACCGGGGAGCTGTTTTTT
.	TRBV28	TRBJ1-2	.	CASSFEQIYGYTF	TGTGCCAGCAGTTTCGAACAAATCTATGGCTACACCTTC
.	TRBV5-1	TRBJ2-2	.	CASSLDFPGELFF	TGCGCCAGCAGCTTGGACTTTCCCGGGGAGCTGTTTTTT
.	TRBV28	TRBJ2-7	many	CASIGTAGEQYF	TGTGCCAGCATCGGGACCGCGGGGGAGCAGTACTTC
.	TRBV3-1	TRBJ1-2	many	CASSPAGYWGYTF	TGTGCCAGCAGCCCCGCGGGGTACTGGGGCTACACCTTC
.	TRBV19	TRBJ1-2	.	CASSPPGLYYGYTF	TGTGCCAGTAGCCCACCGGGACTCTACTATGGCTACACCTTC
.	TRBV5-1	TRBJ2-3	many	CASSFERSTDTQYF	TGCGCCAGCAGCTTTGAGAGGAGCACAGATACGCAGTATTTT
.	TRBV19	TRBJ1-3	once	CASSGQISGNTIYF	TGTGCCAGTAGCGGACAGATCTCTGGAAACACCATATATTTT
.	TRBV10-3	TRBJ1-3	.	CAIRLDPSSGNTIYF	TGTGCCATCAGGCTCGACCCTTCCTCTGGAAACACCATATATTTT
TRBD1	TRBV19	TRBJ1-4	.	CASSIPPGGKLFF	TGTGCCAGTAGTATCCCCCCAGGGGGAAAACTGTTTTTT
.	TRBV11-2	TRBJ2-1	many	CASSPPAGRSEQFF	TGTGCCAGCAGCCCACCCGCGGGGCGAAGTGAGCAGTTCTTC
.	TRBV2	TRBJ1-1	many	CATTPFRAILNTEAFF	TGTGCCACCACCCCCTTTCGGGCCATCCTGAACACTGAAGCTTTCTTT
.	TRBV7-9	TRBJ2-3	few	CASSPRTYSTDTQYF	TGTGCCAGCAGCCCCCGGACTTATAGCACAGATACGCAGTATTTT
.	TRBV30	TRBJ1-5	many	CAWAGTRDQPQHF	TGTGCCTGGGCCGGGACAAGGGATCAGCCCCAGCATTTT
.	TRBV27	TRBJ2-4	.	CASSPRNPQAEGSPKNIQYF	TGTGCCAGCAGTCCCCGGAACCCCCAAGCGGAGGGGAGTCCCAAAAACATTCAGTACTTC
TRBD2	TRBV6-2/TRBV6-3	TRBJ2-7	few	CASSSGRLAGSYEQYF	TGTGCCAGCAGTTCGGGAAGACTAGCGGGTTCCTACGAGCAGTACTTC
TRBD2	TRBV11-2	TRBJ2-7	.	CASSEEASGHEQYF	TGTGCCAGCAGCGAAGAAGCTAGCGGGCACGAGCAGTACTTC
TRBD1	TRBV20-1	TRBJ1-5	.	CSALQGEVNQPQHF	TGCAGTGCCCTACAGGGGGAGGTCAATCAGCCCCAGCATTTT
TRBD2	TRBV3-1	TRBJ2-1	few	CASSQDLGGGSYNEQFF	TGTGCCAGCAGCCAAGATCTAGGCGGGGGCTCCTACAATGAGCAGTTCTTC
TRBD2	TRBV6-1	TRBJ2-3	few	CASTRGDRFTDTQYF	TGTGCCAGCACCCGGGGGGACCGTTTCACAGATACGCAGTATTTT
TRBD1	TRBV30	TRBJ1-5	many	CAWSVRRGPNQPQHF	TGTGCCTGGAGTGTTAGGAGGGGGCCAAATCAGCCCCAGCATTTT
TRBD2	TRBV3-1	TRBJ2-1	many	CASSLEVGGGDEQFF	TGTGCCAGCAGCCTAGAGGTGGGCGGGGGTGATGAGCAGTTCTTC
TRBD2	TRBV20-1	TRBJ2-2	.	CSATSREGRELFF	TGCAGTGCTACTTCACGGGAGGGCCGGGAGCTGTTTTTT
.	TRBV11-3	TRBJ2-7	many	CASSLAPGPNYEQYF	TGTGCCAGCAGCTTAGCTCCCGGACCCAACTACGAGCAGTACTTC
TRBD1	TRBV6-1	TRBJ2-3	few	CASSEPGTGFSDTQYF	TGTGCCAGCAGTGAACCCGGGACAGGGTTTTCAGATACGCAGTATTTT
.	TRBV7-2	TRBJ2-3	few	CASSLGQQTTDTQYF	TGTGCCAGCAGCTTAGGGCAACAGACCACAGATACGCAGTATTTT
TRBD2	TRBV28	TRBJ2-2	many	CASSLFYDGGMVTGELFF	TGTGCCAGCAGTCTTTTCTACGACGGGGGGATGGTCACCGGGGAGCTGTTTTTT
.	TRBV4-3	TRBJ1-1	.	CASSLYKNTEAFF	TGCGCCAGCAGCCTGTACAAGAACACTGAAGCTTTCTTT
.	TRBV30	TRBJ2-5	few	CAWSVGGAARETQYF	TGTGCCTGGAGTGTGGGGGGGGCAGCCAGGGAGACCCAGTACTTC
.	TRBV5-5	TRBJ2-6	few	CASSNYQPGANVLTF	TGTGCCAGCAGCAACTATCAGCCCGGGGCCAACGTCCTGACTTTC
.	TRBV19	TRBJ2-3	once	CASSPSGPSTDTQYF	TGTGCCAGTAGCCCATCTGGACCCAGCACAGATACGCAGTATTTT
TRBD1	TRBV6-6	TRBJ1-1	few	CASSYTTGHREAFF	TGTGCCAGCAGTTACACGACAGGGCACCGAGAAGCTTTCTTT
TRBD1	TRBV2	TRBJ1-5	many	CASSEGQGAGQPQHF	TGTGCCAGCAGTGAGGGCCAGGGGGCAGGTCAGCCCCAGCATTTT
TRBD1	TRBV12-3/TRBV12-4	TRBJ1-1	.	CASSTQGAGAFF	TGTGCCAGCAGTACTCAGGGGGCTGGGGCTTTCTTT
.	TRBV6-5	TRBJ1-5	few	CASSYSQQRWPQHF	TGTGCCAGCAGTTACTCCCAACAGAGATGGCCCCAGCATTTT